The clone carrying this TCR beta chain was counted only a few times. V dropped 2 bases and J dropped 11 bases, with 16 bases sitting between them. The CDR3 runs 13 residues. CDR1 and CDR2 from the germline V gene are MNHEY and SVGAGI. Via MiXCR, TCRdb re-called the 5' RACE reads, giving one row per CDR3 protein. The table has approximately 81,000 distinct CDR3 sequences, over 10% seen once. The data are from a study of early T cells in non-severe SARS-CoV-2 infection. Study overall: Sequencing used unsorted whole-blood bulk RNA, so chains lack pairing.

This clonotype originated in an adult who was a healthcare worker with PCR-confirmed SARS-CoV-2 infection or an uninfected control (not recorded which). Sequencing used whole blood. V usage is TRBV6-5 and J usage is TRBJ2-7; D might be TRBD1 (6 bases). CDR3 nucleotides: TGTGCCAGCAGTTACCCTCGAGGACAGAAGGAGTACTTC. Encoded protein: CASSYPRGQKEYF.